This record concerns one TCR beta chain sequence. The authors' processing: Reference gene primer amplification in the assay estimated nucleated cell counts. Here immunoSEQ multiplex PCR was the method, and the copy in TCRdb shows in-frame clones only, minus some. The V and J calls and clone size were taken over from that table, and D and trimming were inferred from the DNA. The sample yields about 99,000 clones, 84% seen once. The sample is drawn from a study of blood T cell repertoires in COVID-19. Study at large: There were acute and convalescent COVID-19 samples, and they came from the United States, Italy and Spain. T cells, B-cell-depleted T cells, or PBMCs provided the cDNA or gDNA that served as material.

With 1 base clipped from V and 4 bases from J, the junction kept 6 bases outside the gene matches. Germline-derived CDR1 and CDR2 are LGHNT and FRNRAP. CDR3 length equals 15 residues. The sequence came from a man aged 70-80 years with active or convalescent COVID-19. Sequenced material: peripheral blood. J is TRBJ1-1 and V is TRBV12-5; 7 bases match TRBD1. CDR3 in amino acids: CASGLALGQSTEAFF. In DNA, the CDR3 is TGTGCTAGTGGTTTGGCCCTGGGACAGTCCACTGAAGCTTTCTTT.